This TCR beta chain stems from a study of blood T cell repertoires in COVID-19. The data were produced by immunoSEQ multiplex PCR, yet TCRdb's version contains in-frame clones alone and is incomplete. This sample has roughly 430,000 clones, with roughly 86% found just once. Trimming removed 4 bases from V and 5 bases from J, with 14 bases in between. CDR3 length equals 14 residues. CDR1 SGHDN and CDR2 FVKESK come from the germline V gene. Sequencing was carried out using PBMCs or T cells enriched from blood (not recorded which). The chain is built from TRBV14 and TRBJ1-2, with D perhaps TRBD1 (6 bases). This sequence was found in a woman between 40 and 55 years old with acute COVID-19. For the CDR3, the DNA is TGTGCCAGCAGCCCCGGGGGGGCAAATTATGGCTACACCTTC. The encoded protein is CASSPGGANYGYTF.